This T cell receptor (beta chain) was documented in a study of T cell repertoires in cytomegalovirus infection. Study-level information: Public TCR beta signatures indicated both CMV infection and matching HLA type.

Points on this clonotype: Its antigen is currently unknown.

Germline V gives CDR1 MNHEY, CDR2 SVGEGT. This CDR3 region has 16 residues. V gave up 5 bases and J gave up 1 base; unmatched junction bases: 4. The study, taken as a whole, reports: HLA-C-restricted CMV clonotypes gave the most frequent clonotype in two of eight donors. Public TCR beta family frequency separated CMV-and-HLA carriers, including in an independent cohort.

A single record per CDR3 protein comes from TCRdb applying MiXCR to the reads. The data show 750,000 to 950,000 distinct CDR3 sequences, with under 35% seen just once and about an eighth held by the top ten. This chain uses TRBV6-2 or TRBV6-3 with TRBJ2-5; TRBD2 aligns across 13 bases. The receptor was isolated from a human donor in good health (CMV status not recorded). Some clones in this sample may be carry-over from other donors' samples. This material consisted of cultured CD8+ T cells from PBMCs, taken from culture after CMV antigen stimulation. The chain's CDR3 is CASSKTSGGTQETQYF. CDR3 DNA: TGTGCCAGCAGTAAGACTAGCGGGGGGACCCAAGAGACCCAGTACTTC.